What follows are 9 T cell receptor beta chains derived from one specimen sequenced in a study of T cells in Graves' hyperthyroidism and ophthalmopathy. TCR beta CDR3 region amplification was performed from RNA transcripts. With the HTBI primer set, the TCR CDR3 went through a first round of RT-PCR. Each CDR3 protein gets one entry after TCRdb re-called the multiplex PCR reads with MiXCR. The sample holds around 560,000 distinct CDR3 sequences, around 17% seen once. Specimen: blood. The source is a woman aged 18-29 years with Graves' hyperthyroidism.

The chain carries TRBV6-1 and TRBJ1-2; D is perhaps TRBD1 (5 bases). CDR1 and CDR2 (germline): MNHNS, SASEGT. The CDR3 is 15 residues long. The V end lost 1 base, the J end lost 2 bases, and 11 bases lay between the germline ends. CDR3 sequence reads: CASSEGGRRNYGYTF. The DNA for the CDR3 is TGTGCCAGCAGTGAAGGGGGACGGAGAAACTATGGCTACACCTTC.

The V and J genes are TRBV19 and TRBJ1-5, with D unresolved. Per the germline V gene, CDR1 is LNHDA and CDR2 is SQIVND (reference sequence). Between the trimmed V and J ends, which lost 3 bases and 7 bases, there was a span of 10 bases. The length of the CDR3 is 13 residues. The CDR3 sequence is CASSMGLAQPQHF. The CDR3 DNA follows: TGTGCCAGTAGTATGGGGTTGGCGCAGCCCCAGCATTTT.

This clonotype was detected many times. The rearrangement joins TRBV7-2 to TRBJ1-1, with no clear D. V dropped 2 bases and J dropped 6 bases, with 10 bases sitting between them. The V gene's germline CDR1 is SGHTA and CDR2 FQGNSA. This CDR3 is 13 amino acids long. The CDR3 DNA is TGTGCCAGCAGCTTATTCGACACCTCTGAAGCTTTCTTT. Translating gives CASSLFDTSEAFF.

The chain couples TRBV20-1 to TRBJ2-7; weak D call: TRBD2 (6 bases). The germline gives CDR1 DFQATT, CDR2 SNEGSKA (reference sequence). The CDR3 has 14 amino acids. V lost 0 bases to trimming and J lost 0 bases, with 9 bases between them. CDR3 loop: CSARDQGLSYEQYF. In DNA, the CDR3 is TGCAGTGCTAGAGATCAGGGACTCTCCTACGAGCAGTACTTC.

This clonotype was seen at least ten times. The rearrangement links TRBV10-3 to TRBJ1-1; tentative D call: TRBD1 (6 bases). Looked up from germline, CDR1 is ENHRY and CDR2 is SYGVKD. The CDR3 contains 16 residues. V gave up 0 bases and J gave up 4 bases, with 15 bases separating them. In nucleotides, the CDR3 is TGTGCCATCAGTGAGTCCCCGGGGGGGCGAGCCACTGAAGCTTTCTTT. Its protein product is CAISESPGGRATEAFF.

This clonotype has only a few counts. The chain links TRBV14 to TRBJ2-1; either TRBD1 or TRBD2 may supply D (5 bases each). V was pared by 2 bases and J by 2 bases, with 28 bases between. The CDR3 consists of 21 residues. The V gene's germline CDR1 is SGHDN and CDR2 FVKESK. This chain's CDR3 is CASSQPQGAEDFIITYNEQFF. The CDR3 bases are TGTGCCAGCAGCCAACCCCAGGGAGCGGAAGACTTTATAATAACCTACAATGAGCAGTTCTTC.

The chain uses TRBV12-3 or TRBV12-4 and TRBJ2-7, with D possibly TRBD1 on 5 matching bases. V was pared by 8 bases and J by 6 bases, with 11 bases between. The CDR3 sequence is 11 residues long. CDR3 sequence (DNA): TGTGCCAGCGGGCGCAGGGCCGAGCAGTACTTC. Translated: CASGRRAEQYF.

This clonotype was detected a few times. The V call is TRBV13, the J call TRBJ2-1; D might be TRBD2 (5 bases). Trimming removed 5 bases at V and 3 bases at J, with 11 bases between. This CDR3 contains 14 residues. Germline loops: CDR1 PRHDT, CDR2 FYEKMQ (reference sequence). The CDR3 sequence: CASSIRTLYNEQFF. DNA of the CDR3: TGTGCCAGCAGCATACGGACTCTCTACAATGAGCAGTTCTTC.

This clonotype was seen repeatedly, ten times or more. The genes are TRBV13 and TRBJ2-7; D perhaps matches TRBD2 (6 bases). Germline V gene lookup returns CDR1 PRHDT and CDR2 FYEKMQ (reference sequence). The CDR3 loop spans 13 amino acids. V was clipped by 7 bases and J by 5 bases, with 15 bases between them. CDR3 amino acids: CASMWRETDEQYF. In DNA, the CDR3 is TGTGCCAGCATGTGGCGGGAAACGGACGAGCAGTACTTC. Filled out from reference TRBV13 and TRBJ2-7, the complete variable domain reads AAGVIQSPRHLIKEKRETATLKCYPIPRHDTVYWYQQGPGQDPQFLISFYEKMQSDKGSIPDRFSAQQFSDYHSELNMSSLELGDSALYFCASMWRETDEQYFGPGTRLTVT.